This T cell receptor (beta chain) was captured by sequencing in a study of blood T cell repertoires in COVID-19. About the research overall: Whether acute or convalescent, the COVID-19 samples came from the United States, Italy and Spain. In each case, the material was cDNA or gDNA derived from T cells, B-cell-depleted T cells, or PBMCs.

Germline loops: CDR1 GTSNPN, CDR2 SVGIG (reference sequence). The CDR3 has 17 amino acids. J was trimmed by 2 bases and V by 0 bases; bases with no gene match: 5. Original analysis: Reference gene primer amplification yielded estimated nucleated cell counts. Only in-frame clones appear in the TCRdb table, and some are missing; sequencing was by immunoSEQ multiplex PCR. The DNA gave D and trimming, while V, J and clone size come from that table. The data hold around 63,000 clones, with 85% to 90% observed a single time. Sequences were obtained from peripheral blood. The clonotype comes from a woman in her fifties or sixties with acute or convalescent COVID-19. The chain joins TRBV30 to TRBJ2-6, with 9 bases matching TRBD1. Here the CDR3 reads CAWSVDRGSAGANVLTF. The CDR3 nucleotides read TGTGCCTGGAGTGTGGACAGGGGTTCGGCTGGGGCCAACGTCCTGACTTTC. Full variable domain (outside the CDR3, taken from reference TRBV30 and TRBJ2-6): SQTIHQWPATLVQPVGSPLSLECTVEGTSNPNLYWYRQAAGRGLQLLFYSVGIGQISSEVPQNLSASRPQDRQFILSSKKLLLSDSGFYLCAWSVDRGSAGANVLTFGAGSRLTVL.